Below are 29 T cell receptor beta chains sequenced from a single sample in a study of radiotherapy plus CTLA-4 blockade in lung cancer listed by TCRdb under 2018. Libraries were prepared through the immunoSEQ multiplex PCR assay. TCRdb re-hosts the immuneACCESS table, in-frame sequences only. Its copies lack some clones; in the studies checked, an unresolved V gene accounts for under half of them, and the cause for the rest is not known. The sample table shows about 51,000 clones, and 65% to 80% are seen once. Of the sample, 2% to 2.5% falls within the top ten clones. The sample was peripheral blood, taken from a patient treated with radiotherapy plus ipilimumab. These receptor sequences come from a human donor with non-small cell lung cancer whose response to radiotherapy plus ipilimumab could not be evaluated.

The genes are TRBV9 and TRBJ1-6; D is perhaps TRBD1 (5 bases). Trimming shortened V by 0 bases and J by 6 bases, and 7 bases separated the two germline ends. The CDR3 consists of 14 residues. Germline lookup yields CDR1 SGDLS and CDR2 YYNGEE. The CDR3, as DNA: TGTGCCAGCAGCGTAGACGGGGGTAATTCACCCCTCCACTTT. Translating it yields CASSVDGGNSPLHF.

The rearrangement joins TRBV29-1 to TRBJ2-7, with 10 bases lining up with TRBD1. The trim removed 6 bases at V and 1 base at J, leaving 3 bases unmatched. The CDR3 runs to 13 residues. Germline CDR1 SQVTM, CDR2 ANQGSEA. CDR3 loop: CSVGTGDSYEQYF. In nucleotides, the CDR3 is TGCAGCGTCGGGACAGGGGATTCCTACGAGCAGTACTTC.

The chain combines TRBV5-5 with TRBJ2-1; D remains ambiguous. The CDR3 spans 13 residues. Germline assignment: CDR1 SGHKS and CDR2 YYEKEE (reference sequence). Trimming left V 2 bases short and J 5 bases short, with 8 bases between. This CDR3 is CASSLEIHNEQFF. The CDR3, as DNA: TGTGCCAGCAGCTTAGAGATCCACAATGAGCAGTTCTTC.

The V call is TRBV11-3, the J call TRBJ1-3; 8 bases map to TRBD1. The V gene's germline CDR1 is SGHNT and CDR2 YENEEA. V lost 4 bases to trimming and J lost 6 bases; unmatched junction nucleotides: 8. This CDR3 is 15 amino acids long. The CDR3 nucleotides are TGTGCCAGCAGCTCAGGGGGCCCGGAGGAAAACACCATATATTTT. It encodes CASSSGGPEENTIYF.

The rearrangement links TRBV7-2 to TRBJ2-7; 8 bases match TRBD1. From germline, CDR1 is SGHTA and CDR2 FQGNSA. J lost 3 bases, V lost 1 base, and 8 bases had no gene match. The CDR3 totals 16 residues. The DNA of the CDR3 is TGTGCCAGCAGCTTAGGAGGACAGGGATCTGGCTACGAGCAGTACTTC. Protein: CASSLGGQGSGYEQYF. The variable domain in full, completed from reference TRBV7-2 and TRBJ2-7, reads GAGVSQSPSNKVTEKGKDVELRCDPISGHTALYWYRQSLGQGLEFLIYFQGNSAPDKSGLPSDRFSAERTGGSVSTLTIQRTQQEDSAVYLCASSLGGQGSGYEQYFGPGTRLTVT.

V usage is TRBV19 and J usage is TRBJ2-1, with 11 bases fitting TRBD2. Germline assignment: CDR1 LNHDA and CDR2 SQIVND (reference sequence). This CDR3 has 16 residues. The ends lost 0 bases at V and 7 bases at J; junction bases unmatched: 5. The CDR3 DNA sequence: TGTGCCAGTAGTATAGAACTAGCGGGAGTTAGGAATGAGCAGTTCTTC. This codes for CASSIELAGVRNEQFF.

The chain combines TRBV2 with TRBJ2-6; 12 nucleotides align to TRBD1. This CDR3 is built from 18 residues. With V trimmed by 3 bases and J by 0 bases, 3 bases remained unmatched. CDR1 is SNHLY and CDR2 is FYNNEI in the germline V gene. The CDR3 nucleotides are TGTGCCAGCAGTGATTTGGGACAGGGGGCCTCTGGGGCCAACGTCCTGACTTTC. This codes for CASSDLGQGASGANVLTF.

CDR3 sequence: CASSYSSSGGNEQFF. CDR3 nucleotide sequence: TGTGCCAGCAGTTACTCGTCTAGCGGGGGTAATGAGCAGTTCTTC. This chain links TRBV6-5 with TRBJ2-1; 10 bases fit TRBD2. The length of the CDR3 is 15 residues. J lost 7 bases, V lost 0 bases, and 3 bases had no gene match. Germline CDR1 and CDR2: MNHEY and SVGAGI.

V gene TRBV5-1 combines with J gene TRBJ1-1; TRBD1 is a possible D gene (5 bases). The CDR3 has 13 residues. Germline CDR1 SGHRS, CDR2 YFSETQ. The germline V and J ends were trimmed by 2 bases and 3 bases, with 8 bases remaining between them. The CDR3 is CASSLGVDTEAFF. The DNA for the CDR3 is TGCGCCAGCAGCTTAGGGGTGGACACTGAAGCTTTCTTT.

V and J are TRBV19 and TRBJ2-7; 7 nucleotides line up with TRBD1. V lost 6 bases, J lost 3 bases, and 2 bases stayed unmatched. The CDR3 runs to 12 residues. Germline V gene lookup returns CDR1 LNHDA and CDR2 SQIVND (reference sequence). The CDR3 DNA follows: TGTGCCAGTAGGACAGGGAACTACGAGCAGTACTTC. This gives the protein CASRTGNYEQYF.

The genes are TRBV11-3 and TRBJ2-3; 11 bases align to TRBD2. The CDR3 has 16 residues. Germline CDR1 SGHNT, CDR2 YENEEA. With V trimmed by 4 bases and J by 4 bases, 7 bases remained unmatched. CDR3 bases: TGTGCCAGCAGCTCCGCTCTAGCGGGAGGCGCAGATACGCAGTATTTT. Translation gives CASSSALAGGADTQYF. The full variable domain, completed using reference TRBV11-3 and TRBJ2-3, is EAGVVQSPRYKIIEKKQPVAFWCNPISGHNTLYWYLQNLGQGPELLIRYENEEAVDDSQLPKDRFSAERLKGVDSTLKIQPAELGDSAVYLCASSSALAGGADTQYFGPGTRLTVL.

The V gene is TRBV7-2, the J gene TRBJ2-5; tentatively, D is TRBD2 (6 bases). Deletions cut 5 bases from V and 1 base from J, with 11 bases between. The length of the CDR3 is 14 residues. Germline assignment: CDR1 SGHTA and CDR2 FQGNSA. The CDR3, as DNA: TGTGCCAGCAGCCCCGTGGGGGGCCAAGAGACCCAGTACTTC. Residues: CASSPVGGQETQYF.

The V gene is TRBV7-2, the J gene TRBJ1-3; D is unresolved. The V end lost 2 bases, the J end lost 11 bases, and 13 bases lay between the germline ends. This CDR3 has 13 residues. Germline CDR1 and CDR2: SGHTA and FQGNSA. CDR3 DNA sequence: TGTGCCAGCAGCTTAAATCAGGCTAGCCCCATATATTTT. Residues: CASSLNQASPIYF.

The gene calls are TRBV30 and TRBJ2-1; D not certain. The CDR3 is 13 amino acids. Germline V lookup: CDR1 GTSNPN, CDR2 SVGIG (reference sequence). The V end lost 7 bases, the J end lost 9 bases, and 19 bases lay between the germline ends. CDR3 sequence: CASSRLVELEQFF. In DNA form, the CDR3 reads TGTGCCTCTTCCCGGCTAGTAGAGCTTGAGCAGTTCTTC.

The chain couples TRBV7-9 to TRBJ2-2, with TRBD2 matching over 12 bases. This CDR3 comprises 18 residues. Germline CDR1 SEHNR, CDR2 FQNEAQ (reference sequence). Unmatched junction bases numbered 9, after V lost 6 bases and J lost 1 base. The CDR3 region has the DNA TGTGCCAGCAGTAATCCGCCGGGACTAGCGGGGAACACCGGGGAGCTGTTTTTT. It encodes CASSNPPGLAGNTGELFF. Full variable domain (outside the CDR3, taken from reference TRBV7-9 and TRBJ2-2): DTGVSQNPRHKITKRGQNVTFRCDPISEHNRLYWYRQTLGQGPEFLTYFQNEAQLEKSRLLSDRFSAERPKGSFSTLEIQRTEQGDSAMYLCASSNPPGLAGNTGELFFGEGSRLTVL.

This chain joins TRBV18 and TRBJ1-5; 8 bases map to TRBD1. The CDR3 consists of 16 residues. With 5 bases clipped from V and 3 bases from J, the junction kept 9 bases outside the gene matches. Germline assignment: CDR1 KGHSH and CDR2 LQKENI. This chain's CDR3 is CASSGQGGQDNQPQHF. The CDR3 nucleotides read TGTGCCAGCTCAGGGCAGGGGGGACAGGACAATCAGCCCCAGCATTTT.

The chain recombines TRBV6-5 with TRBJ2-4; a weak D match, TRBD2 (6 bases). Germline-derived CDR1 and CDR2 are MNHEY and SVGAGI. CDR3 size: 11 residues. Trimming left V 6 bases short and J 12 bases short, with 12 bases between. CDR3 residues: CASRGVEGQYF. CDR3 sequence (DNA): TGTGCCAGCAGGGGTGTGGAGGGTCAGTACTTC.

This clone turned up a few times. The chain is built from TRBV4-1 and TRBJ2-3; TRBD2 aligns across 8 bases. V shed 0 bases, J shed 6 bases, and the junction held 8 bases outside the gene matches. From germline, CDR1 is MGHRA and CDR2 YSYEKL. The CDR3 is 16 amino acids. CDR3 loop: CASSQENAGGRDTQYF. The CDR3 DNA reads TGCGCCAGCAGCCAAGAAAATGCGGGGGGCCGCGATACGCAGTATTTT.

This sequence joins TRBV11-3 and TRBJ2-1, with a possible D match to TRBD2 (5 bases). Germline V gene lookup returns CDR1 SGHNT and CDR2 YENEEA. The CDR3 sequence is 13 residues long. V was clipped by 5 bases and J by 3 bases, with 8 bases between them. In DNA, the CDR3 is TGTGCCAGCAGCGGAGGCGACTACAATGAGCAGTTCTTC. This sequence encodes CASSGGDYNEQFF.

The chain is built from TRBV19 and TRBJ2-7; 9 bases line up with TRBD2. CDR3 length: 15 residues. Germline lookup yields CDR1 LNHDA and CDR2 SQIVND (reference sequence). J was trimmed by 3 bases and V by 6 bases; bases with no gene match: 9. The CDR3 coding sequence is TGTGCCAGTAGCTTTGCCGGGACTAGCAGCTACGAGCAGTACTTC. The encoded protein is CASSFAGTSSYEQYF. The full variable domain, in which reference TRBV19 and TRBJ2-7 provide the parts outside the CDR3, is DGGITQSPKYLFRKEGQNVTLSCEQNLNHDAMYWYRQDPGQGLRLIYYSQIVNDFQKGDIAEGYSVSREKKESFPLTVTSAQKNPTAFYLCASSFAGTSSYEQYFGPGTRLTVT.

The genes are TRBV27 and TRBJ2-1; D may be TRBD2 (5 bases). The CDR3 has 15 amino acids. Germline V gives CDR1 MNHEY, CDR2 SMNVEV (reference sequence). Trimming left V 0 bases short and J 4 bases short, with 10 bases between. This CDR3 is CASSLSRTDYNEQFF. DNA of the CDR3: TGTGCCAGCAGTTTATCGCGGACTGATTACAATGAGCAGTTCTTC.

The rearrangement joins TRBV18 to TRBJ2-7; 9 bases are a match to TRBD2. This CDR3 is 14 amino acids long. J lost 5 bases, V lost 6 bases, and 8 bases had no gene match. Germline CDR1 and CDR2: KGHSH and LQKENI. The CDR3 DNA follows: TGTGCCAGCTCCCGCAGGACTAGCGAGAACGAGCAGTACTTC. It yields the protein CASSRRTSENEQYF.

The chain carries TRBV15 and TRBJ1-1, with D possibly matching TRBD1 (5 bases). Trimming took off 5 bases at V and 0 bases at J, with 19 bases between the two ends. The length of the CDR3 is 17 residues. Germline V CDR1 and CDR2: LNHNV, YYDKDF (reference sequence). The CDR3 DNA reads TGTGCCACCAGCCCGCTGTTGGGAGGGGTGGTGAACACTGAAGCTTTCTTT. Residues: CATSPLLGGVVNTEAFF.

The chain recombines TRBV5-1 with TRBJ2-7; maybe TRBD2 (7 bases). The CDR3 contains 14 residues. The V gene's germline CDR1 is SGHRS and CDR2 YFSETQ. Trimming removed 0 bases from V and 4 bases from J, with 11 bases in between. Here the CDR3 reads CASSLVGGRYEQYF. CDR3 bases: TGCGCCAGCAGCTTGGTCGGGGGGCGATACGAGCAGTACTTC.

The chain joins TRBV6-5 to TRBJ1-4, with D possibly TRBD1 on 5 matching bases. Trimming shortened V by 2 bases and J by 3 bases, and 10 bases separated the two germline ends. CDR1 and CDR2 from the germline V gene are MNHEY and SVGAGI. The CDR3 contains 15 residues. The CDR3 region has the DNA TGTGCCAGCAGTTACCGCGGGGCAGCTAATGAAAAACTGTTTTTT. Encoded protein: CASSYRGAANEKLFF.

The chain joins TRBV7-6 to TRBJ2-5; 14 nucleotides agree with TRBD2. Germline CDR1 reads SGHVS; CDR2 reads FNYEAQ. The ends lost 4 bases at V and 4 bases at J; junction bases unmatched: 5. This CDR3 spans 16 amino acids. The CDR3 sequence is CASSWGLAGERETQYF. CDR3 nucleotide sequence: TGTGCCAGCAGCTGGGGACTAGCGGGAGAGCGAGAGACCCAGTACTTC.

This chain links TRBV7-9 with TRBJ2-1; 9 bases agree with TRBD2. V shed 1 base and J 7 bases; nucleotides not matched to a gene: 5. The germline gives CDR1 SEHNR, CDR2 FQNEAQ (reference sequence). The CDR3 totals 15 residues. DNA of the CDR3: TGTGCCAGCAGCTTAGAGGCTAGCGGGAAGAATGAGCAGTTCTTC. This sequence encodes CASSLEASGKNEQFF.

This chain connects TRBV6-6 to TRBJ1-2; unclear D gene. The germline V gene has CDR1 MNHNY and CDR2 SVGAGI (reference sequence). The CDR3 totals 14 residues. Trimming pared 2 bases from V and 4 bases from J, leaving 11 bases between. CDR3 nucleotides: TGTGCCAGCAGTTACCCCCAAGAGGGCTATGGCTACACCTTC. Its translation is CASSYPQEGYGYTF.

V is TRBV28 and J is TRBJ2-7, with TRBD2 matching 9 bases. The CDR3 runs 15 residues. In germline, CDR1 is MDHEN, CDR2 SYDVKM. Losses at the gene ends were 6 bases for V and 0 bases for J; bases not matched to a gene: 6. In DNA form, the CDR3 reads TGTGCCAGCAGGGCGGGGGGGACAATCTCCTACGAGCAGTACTTC. Translation gives CASRAGGTISYEQYF.